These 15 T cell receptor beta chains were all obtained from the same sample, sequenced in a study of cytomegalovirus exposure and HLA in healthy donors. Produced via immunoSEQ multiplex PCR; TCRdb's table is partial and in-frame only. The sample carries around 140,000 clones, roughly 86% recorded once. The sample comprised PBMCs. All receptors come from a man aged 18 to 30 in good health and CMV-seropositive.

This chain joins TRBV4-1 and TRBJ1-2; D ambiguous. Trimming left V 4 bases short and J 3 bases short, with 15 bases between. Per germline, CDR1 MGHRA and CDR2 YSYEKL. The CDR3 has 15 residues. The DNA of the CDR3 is TGCGCCAGCAGCCCCTTAGGCGGACTGCACTATGGCTACACCTTC. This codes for CASSPLGGLHYGYTF.

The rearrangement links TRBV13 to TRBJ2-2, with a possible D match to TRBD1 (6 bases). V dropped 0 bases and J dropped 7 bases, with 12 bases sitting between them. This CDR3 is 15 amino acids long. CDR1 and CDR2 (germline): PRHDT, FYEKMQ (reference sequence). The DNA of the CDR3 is TGTGCCAGCAGCTTAGGAGTGGGGGCTAACGGGGAGCTGTTTTTT. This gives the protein CASSLGVGANGELFF.

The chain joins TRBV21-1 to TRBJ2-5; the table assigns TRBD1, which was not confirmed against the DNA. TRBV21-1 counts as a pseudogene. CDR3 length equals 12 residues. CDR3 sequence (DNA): TGTGCCAGCTCTTCAGGACAAGAGACCCAGTACTTC. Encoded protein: CASSSGQETQYF.

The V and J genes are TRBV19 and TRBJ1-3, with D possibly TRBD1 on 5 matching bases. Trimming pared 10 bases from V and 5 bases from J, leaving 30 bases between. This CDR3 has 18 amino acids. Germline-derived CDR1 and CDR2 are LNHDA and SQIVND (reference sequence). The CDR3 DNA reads TGTGCCACCCACCCGGGGGGACTCCGTCTTCTGGGGCGAAACACCATATATTTT. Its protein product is CATHPGGLRLLGRNTIYF.

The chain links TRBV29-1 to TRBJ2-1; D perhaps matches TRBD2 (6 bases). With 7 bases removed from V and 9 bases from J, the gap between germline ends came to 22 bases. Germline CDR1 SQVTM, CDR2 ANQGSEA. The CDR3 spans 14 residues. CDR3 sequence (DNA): TGCAGCGCCGCCGGGACTTCTATCCACACTGAGCAGTTCTTC. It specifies CSAAGTSIHTEQFF.

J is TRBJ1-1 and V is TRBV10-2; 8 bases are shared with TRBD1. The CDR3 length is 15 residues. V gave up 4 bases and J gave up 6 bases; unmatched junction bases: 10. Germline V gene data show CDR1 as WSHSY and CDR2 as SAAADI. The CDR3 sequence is CASSGTGRGSAEAFF. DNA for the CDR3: TGCGCCAGCAGTGGGACAGGGAGGGGTAGTGCTGAAGCTTTCTTT.

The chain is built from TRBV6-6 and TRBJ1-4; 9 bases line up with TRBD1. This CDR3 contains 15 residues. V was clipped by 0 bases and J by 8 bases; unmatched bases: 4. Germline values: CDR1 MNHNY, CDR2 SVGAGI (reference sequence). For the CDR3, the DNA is TGTGCCAGCAGTTACTCGGGACAGGGAAGGGAAAAACTGTTTTTT. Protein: CASSYSGQGREKLFF.

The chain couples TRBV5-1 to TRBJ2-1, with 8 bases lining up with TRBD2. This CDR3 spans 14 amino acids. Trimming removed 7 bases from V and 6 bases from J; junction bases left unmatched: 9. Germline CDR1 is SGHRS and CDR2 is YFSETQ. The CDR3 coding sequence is TGCGCCAGCGCCCCCCCGGGGGGGGTCAATGAGCAGTTCTTC. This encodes CASAPPGGVNEQFF.

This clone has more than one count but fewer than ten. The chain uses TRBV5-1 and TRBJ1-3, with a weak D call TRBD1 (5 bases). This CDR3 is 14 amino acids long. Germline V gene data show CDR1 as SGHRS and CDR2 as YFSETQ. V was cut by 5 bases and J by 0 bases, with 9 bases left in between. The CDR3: CASSGQASGNTIYF. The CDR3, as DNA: TGCGCCAGCAGTGGACAAGCCTCTGGAAACACCATATATTTT.

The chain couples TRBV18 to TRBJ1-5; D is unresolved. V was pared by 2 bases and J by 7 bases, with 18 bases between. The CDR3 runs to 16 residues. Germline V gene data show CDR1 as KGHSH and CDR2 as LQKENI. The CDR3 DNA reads TGTGCCAGCTCACCAGCGTCTCTCGTTGCGGGACAGCCCCAGCATTTT. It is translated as CASSPASLVAGQPQHF.

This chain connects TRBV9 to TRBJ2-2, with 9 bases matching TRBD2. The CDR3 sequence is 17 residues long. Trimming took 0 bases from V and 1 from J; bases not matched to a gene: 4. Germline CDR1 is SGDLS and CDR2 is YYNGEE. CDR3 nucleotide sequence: TGTGCCAGCAGCGTAGGAGGGACTAGCAGGAACACCGGGGAGCTGTTTTTT. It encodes CASSVGGTSRNTGELFF.

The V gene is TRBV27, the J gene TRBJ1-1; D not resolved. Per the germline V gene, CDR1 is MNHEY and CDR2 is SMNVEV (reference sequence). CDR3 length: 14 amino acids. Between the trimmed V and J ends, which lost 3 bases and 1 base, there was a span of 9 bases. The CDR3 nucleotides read TGTGCCAGCAGTTTCCCCGGCGGGAACACTGAAGCTTTCTTT. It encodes CASSFPGGNTEAFF.

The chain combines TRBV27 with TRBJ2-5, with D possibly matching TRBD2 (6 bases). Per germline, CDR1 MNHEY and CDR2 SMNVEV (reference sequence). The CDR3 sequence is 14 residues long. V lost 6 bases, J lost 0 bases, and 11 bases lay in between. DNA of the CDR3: TGTGCCAGCAGCCTCACTAGCTACCAAGAGACCCAGTACTTC. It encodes CASSLTSYQETQYF.

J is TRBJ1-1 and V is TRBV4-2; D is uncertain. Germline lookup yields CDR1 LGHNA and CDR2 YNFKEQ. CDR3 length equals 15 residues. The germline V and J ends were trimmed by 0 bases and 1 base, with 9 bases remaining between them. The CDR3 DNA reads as TGTGCCAGCAGCCAAGAGATGCGGGGGAACACTGAAGCTTTCTTT. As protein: CASSQEMRGNTEAFF.

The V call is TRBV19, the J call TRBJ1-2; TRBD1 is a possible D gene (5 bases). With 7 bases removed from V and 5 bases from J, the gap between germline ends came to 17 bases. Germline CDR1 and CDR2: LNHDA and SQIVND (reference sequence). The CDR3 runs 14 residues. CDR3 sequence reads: CASNSEGRGYGYTF. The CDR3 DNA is TGTGCCAGTAATTCGGAAGGGAGGGGATATGGCTACACCTTC.